Following are 22 T cell receptor beta chains from one sample sequenced in a study of T cell clonality in common variable immunodeficiency. The assay was immunoSEQ multiplex PCR, and TCRdb's table has in-frame clones only and misses some. The sample contains approximately 28,000 clones, none of them singletons. No antigen has been assigned to these receptors. Findings and caveats of the study: Fewer deletions and N-nucleotide insertions were reportedly seen in common variable immunodeficiency TCR beta sequences.

Sequencing was carried out using peripheral blood mononuclear cells. These receptors were collected from a human donor with common variable immunodeficiency.

This clone was detected a few times. The read is 3 residues too short to cover the CDR3 end, so that end is filled in from the germline J gene. Other DNA sequences in this sample translate to the same CDR3. V is TRBV7-9 and J is TRBJ1-2, with a weak D call TRBD1 (5 bases). This CDR3 region has 14 residues. From germline, CDR1 is SEHNR and CDR2 FQNEAQ (reference sequence). Trimming pared 2 bases from V and 2 bases from J, leaving 9 bases between. This chain's CDR3 is CASSLSGGNYGYTF. The sequenced CDR3 bases are TGTGCCAGCAGCTTATCGGGGGGAAACTATGGC.

This clone showed up many times. The read comes to an end 3 residues before the CDR3 does, leaving the germline J gene to fill in the end. V usage is TRBV19 and J usage is TRBJ2-4; tentative D call: TRBD2 (6 bases). The V gene's germline CDR1 is LNHDA and CDR2 SQIVND (reference sequence). Trimming took off 5 bases at V and 4 bases at J, with 15 bases between the two ends. This CDR3 comprises 15 residues. The part of the CDR3 DNA that was read is TGTGCCAGTAGTCCAGCGGGCACTGGGAAAAACATT. Amino acids: CASSPAGTGKNI. The CDR3 in full is CASSPAGTGKNIQYF. Combining the CDR3 with reference TRBV19 and TRBJ2-4 gives the whole variable domain DGGITQSPKYLFRKEGQNVTLSCEQNLNHDAMYWYRQDPGQGLRLIYYSQIVNDFQKGDIAEGYSVSREKKESFPLTVTSAQKNPTAFYLCASSPAGTGKNIQYFGAGTRLSVL.

As regards this clone: Read coverage stops 3 residues before the CDR3 terminus; the germline J gene supplies the remainder. The genes are TRBV7-3 and TRBJ1-6; maybe TRBD1 (6 bases). V dropped 8 bases and J dropped 6 bases, with 14 bases sitting between them. The CDR3 length is 14 residues. Looked up from germline, CDR1 is SGHTA and CDR2 is FQGTGA. The CDR3 DNA, read in part, is TGTGCCAGCCCCGGGACACGGGCTAATTCACCC. Translating gives CASPGTRANSP. The entire CDR3 sequence reads CASPGTRANSPLHF.

This clone was recorded at least ten times. The read ends 3 residues early relative to the CDR3; the germline J gene fills the gap. The chain carries TRBV7-9 and TRBJ2-5; no clear D. This CDR3 is built from 12 residues. Germline CDR1 and CDR2: SEHNR and FQNEAQ (reference sequence). V lost 2 bases and J lost 5, with 6 bases in between. CDR3 DNA (partial): TGTGCCAGCAGCTTAAGCTGGGAGACC. Amino acids: CASSLSWET. The CDR3 in its entirety is CASSLSWETQYF.

This clone was detected ten times or more. Read data end 3 residues before the CDR3 end; the end is taken from the germline J gene. This chain joins TRBV5-4 and TRBJ2-3, with D maybe TRBD1 (6 bases). The CDR3 loop spans 13 amino acids. CDR1 is SGHNT, CDR2 YYREEE, per germline (reference sequence). V was shortened by 5 bases and J by 1 base, with 8 bases between the two germline ends. The sequenced CDR3 bases are TGTGCCAGCAGTAACAGGGGCACAGATACG. This translates into CASSNRGTDT. The whole CDR3 sequence reads CASSNRGTDTQYF.

This clone was observed at least ten times. The read stops 3 residues short of the end of the CDR3; the missing end is completed from the germline J gene. The J gene is TRBJ2-1, the V gene TRBV5-1; D possibly corresponds to TRBD2 (8 bases). The germline V gene has CDR1 SGHRS and CDR2 YFSETQ. CDR3 size: 17 residues. The ends were cut back, 0 bases at V and 9 bases at J, with 22 bases in the middle. The CDR3 bases that were read are TGCGCCAGCAGCTTGGAACTAGCGGTCCAGGGGGGGGGTGAG. Its translation is CASSLELAVQGGGE. The CDR3 reads in full as CASSLELAVQGGGEQFF.

This clone was seen at least ten times. CDR3 DNA (partial): TGTGCCAGCAGCTTGGCCAAAGATACG. This translates into CASSLAKDT. The full CDR3 reads CASSLAKDTQYF. This rearrangement joins TRBV5-4 to TRBJ2-3, with unresolved D. From the germline J gene comes the end of the CDR3, since the read stops 3 residues before it. Deletions cut 0 bases from V and 5 bases from J, with 4 bases between. The CDR3 covers 12 residues. Germline lookup yields CDR1 SGHNT and CDR2 YYREEE (reference sequence).

This clone was seen repeatedly, ten times or more. The read is 3 residues too short to cover the CDR3 end, so that end is filled in from the germline J gene. This chain joins TRBV7-2 and TRBJ2-2, with 8 bases identical to TRBD2. Germline assignment: CDR1 SGHTA and CDR2 FQGNSA. The CDR3 has 14 amino acids. Trimming cost V 6 bases and J 5 bases; bases outside gene matches: 5. The DNA read from the CDR3 is TGTGCCAGCAGAGCGGGAGAGGTGACCGGGGAG. Translated, it gives CASRAGEVTGE. The CDR3 as a whole reads CASRAGEVTGELFF.

This clone has ten or more counts. The CDR3 end lies 3 residues beyond the end of the read and is filled in from the germline J gene. The rearrangement joins TRBV5-1 to TRBJ2-7; a weak D match, TRBD1 (5 bases). Germline assignment: CDR1 SGHRS and CDR2 YFSETQ. Trimming stripped 5 bases from V and 1 base from J, with 10 bases between. This CDR3 is built from 13 residues. The covered CDR3 bases are TGCGCCAGCAGGGCAGGGTGGTCCTACGAG. It is translated as CASRAGWSYE. The CDR3 as a whole reads CASRAGWSYEQYF.

This clone was seen repeatedly, ten times or more. The CDR3 end falls 3 residues outside the read, so it is completed with the germline J gene. The V and J genes are TRBV18 and TRBJ2-1; the match to TRBD2 covers 8 bases. V shed 4 bases and J 7 bases; nucleotides not matched to a gene: 9. Per germline, CDR1 KGHSH and CDR2 LQKENI. The CDR3 spans 15 residues. The DNA read from the CDR3 is TGTGCCAGCTCACGACCAGCGGGAGCCCGTAATGAG. Translated: CASSRPAGARNE. In full, the CDR3 is CASSRPAGARNEQFF.

This clone was counted between two and nine times. The read falls 3 residues short of the CDR3 end, and the missing part is taken from the germline J gene. The chain employs TRBV2 and TRBJ2-1; TRBD2 is a possible D gene (5 bases). CDR3 length equals 12 residues. V lost 7 bases and J lost 6, with 10 bases in between. CDR1 is SNHLY, CDR2 FYNNEI, per germline. The CDR3 protein is CASNTRSNEQFF. The covered CDR3 bases are TGTGCCAGCAATACTAGGTCCAATGAG.

Notes on this clone: The sequenced fragment ends 3 residues before the CDR3 boundary, so the rest is inferred from the germline J gene. The chain links TRBV2 to TRBJ2-7, with TRBD1 identical over 11 bases. The CDR3 is 14 amino acids. Germline-derived CDR1 and CDR2 are SNHLY and FYNNEI. V dropped 5 bases and J dropped 5; count of bases not matched to a gene: 5. The DNA read from the CDR3 is TGTGCCAGCAGTCGGGACAGGGGGGAGGACGAG. It yields the protein CASSRDRGEDE. The entire CDR3 reads CASSRDRGEDEQYF.

This clone was seen repeatedly, ten times or more. Read sequence stops 3 residues before the CDR3 end, and the germline J gene provides the missing end. The chain carries TRBV5-1 and TRBJ1-1, with 9 bases that match TRBD1. V lost 4 bases, J lost 1 base, and 5 bases stayed unmatched. There are 15 residues in the CDR3. Germline loops: CDR1 SGHRS, CDR2 YFSETQ. Incomplete CDR3 DNA: TGCGCCAGCAGCGCGACAGGGGGTGAGAACACTGAA. Its translation: CASSATGGENTE. The whole CDR3 reads CASSATGGENTEAFF.

This clone was found a few times. The CDR3 end is not reached by the read, which stops 3 residues before it; the germline J gene fills it in. The chain joins TRBV7-3 to TRBJ2-3, with a possible D match to TRBD1 (7 bases). Germline V gene sequence: CDR1 SGHTA, CDR2 FQGTGA. The CDR3 sequence is 15 residues long. V lost 5 bases, J lost 2 bases, and 14 bases lay in between. The covered CDR3 bases are TGTGCCAGCAGCGTCAGGGGGGTCCTCACAGATACG. Encoded protein: CASSVRGVLTDT. In full, the CDR3 is CASSVRGVLTDTQYF.

This clone was seen at least ten times. The observed sequence ends 3 residues before the CDR3 terminus, with the missing tail filled in from the germline J gene. This sequence joins TRBV19 and TRBJ2-3, with D unresolved. The germline V gene encodes CDR1 LNHDA and CDR2 SQIVND (reference sequence). The CDR3 is 13 amino acids. Trimming took 6 bases from V and 0 from J, leaving 7 bases between them. The CDR3 bases that were read are TGTGCCAGTAGGTCGCGAAGCACAGATACG. Translation gives CASRSRSTDT. The full CDR3 is CASRSRSTDTQYF.

This clone was seen repeatedly, ten times or more. The sequence runs out 3 residues before the end of the CDR3; the remainder is reconstructed from the germline J gene. V is TRBV5-4 and J is TRBJ2-3; weak D call: TRBD1 (5 bases). This CDR3 is built from 15 residues. The germline V and J ends were trimmed by 3 bases and 0 bases, with 11 bases remaining between them. CDR1 SGHNT and CDR2 YYREEE come from the germline V gene (reference sequence). CDR3 region: CASSSDSFSTDTQYF. The sequenced part of the CDR3 DNA is TGTGCCAGCAGCTCCGACAGTTTCAGCACAGATACG.

Regarding this clone: The CDR3 is cut off 3 residues early in the read; its end comes from the germline J gene. The chain couples TRBV5-1 to TRBJ2-1; TRBD2 matches 8 bases. This CDR3 contains 18 residues. After removal of 2 bases from V and 1 base from J, the junction contained 11 bases not matched to a gene. Looked up from germline, CDR1 is SGHRS and CDR2 is YFSETQ. The CDR3 sequence is CASSFGVVSGSSYNEQFF. The DNA read from the CDR3 is TGCGCCAGCAGCTTCGGGGTGGTGAGCGGGAGTTCCTACAATGAG.

Incomplete CDR3 DNA: TGTGCCAGCAGCTCCCCAGGAGAAAACTATGGC. Its translation is CASSSPGENYG. The full-length CDR3 reads as CASSSPGENYGYTF. This chain uses TRBV7-9 with TRBJ1-2; no reliable D call. The CDR3 extends 3 residues past the end of the read, so its final part is completed from the germline J gene. CDR3 length equals 14 residues. Between the trimmed V and J ends, which lost 4 bases and 2 bases, there was a span of 11 bases. The germline V gene has CDR1 SEHNR and CDR2 FQNEAQ (reference sequence).

This clone appeared many times. Coverage ceases 3 residues before the CDR3 finishes, and the germline J gene fills in the end. The chain is built from TRBV19 and TRBJ1-3; weak D call: TRBD1 (6 bases). This CDR3 has 15 amino acids. Per the germline V gene, CDR1 is LNHDA and CDR2 is SQIVND (reference sequence). V was shortened by 5 bases and J by 3 bases, with 14 bases between the two germline ends. CDR3 DNA, as far as it was read: TGTGCCAGTAGTCCGGACAGCGTGATTGGAAACACC. It translates to CASSPDSVIGNT. The CDR3, in full, reads CASSPDSVIGNTIYF.

This clone was seen many times. The CDR3 end lies 3 residues beyond the end of the read and is filled in from the germline J gene. V usage is TRBV6-1 and J usage is TRBJ2-2; 10 bases line up with TRBD2. CDR3 length: 16 amino acids. The germline V gene encodes CDR1 MNHNS and CDR2 SASEGT. J was trimmed by 5 bases and V by 4 bases; bases with no gene match: 7. The covered CDR3 bases are TGTGCCAGCAGTGCCCTAGCGGGAGTACCGACCGGGGAG. Amino acid sequence: CASSALAGVPTGE. The CDR3 reads in full as CASSALAGVPTGELFF.

In its sample, this clone was seen many times. The observed sequence ends 3 residues before the CDR3 terminus, with the missing tail filled in from the germline J gene. The chain is built from TRBV20-1 and TRBJ1-1; D is possibly TRBD1 (5 bases). V dropped 2 bases and J dropped 4 bases, with 17 bases sitting between them. CDR3 length: 15 amino acids. CDR1 is DFQATT and CDR2 is SNEGSKA in the germline V gene (reference sequence). CDR3 DNA (partial): TGCAGTGCTAGACAAACACAAGGGGTTATCACTGAA. It codes for CSARQTQGVITE. The full CDR3 reads CSARQTQGVITEAFF.

The table lists this clone with many counts. The CDR3 end lies 3 residues beyond the end of the read and is filled in from the germline J gene. The chain links TRBV14 to TRBJ1-2; D uncertain. Trimming cost V 0 bases and J 7 bases, with 9 bases left between them. Germline lookup yields CDR1 SGHDN and CDR2 FVKESK. The CDR3 is 13 amino acids. The CDR3 sequence: CASSQDLVRGYTF. The DNA read from the CDR3 is TGTGCCAGCAGCCAAGATCTCGTCCGTGGC. The full variable domain, its missing parts supplied by reference TRBV14 and TRBJ1-2, is EAGVTQFPSHSVIEKGQTVTLRCDPISGHDNLYWYRRVMGKEIKFLLHFVKESKQDESGMPNNRFLAERTGGTYSTLKVQPAELEDSGVYFCASSQDLVRGYTFGSGTRLTVV.